The clone carrying this TCR beta chain has just a few counts. Its target is unknown. The sample originates from a study of Graves' ophthalmopathy and Graves' hyperthyroidism. Enrolled hyperthyroidism patients had a new diagnosis, a duration under 2 months, and an age of 18 to 65. Excluded were patients with other autoimmune diseases, uncontrolled infections, pregnancy or lactation. V lost 1 base and J 6 bases, leaving 12 bases between the germline ends. This CDR3 has 14 amino acids. Germline-derived CDR1 and CDR2 are SEHNR and FQNEAQ (reference sequence). Study results and limitations: With about 71% sensitivity and more than 72% specificity, the model predicted ophthalmopathy progression. Blood repertoires reportedly contained most expanded thyroid clonotypes above 0.001 frequency.

The TCR beta CDR3 regions underwent amplification from RNA transcripts. HTBI primers were employed in first-round RT-PCR, then a second-round multiplex PCR followed. TCRdb ran MiXCR on the multiplex PCR reads and lists one entry per CDR3 protein. The table shows about 500,000 distinct CDR3 sequences, with about 40% occurring only once. Sequenced: peripheral blood or thyroid tissue (not recorded which). This sequence joins TRBV7-9 and TRBJ1-2, with TRBD1 as a possible D gene (6 bases). The TCR was taken from an adult man with Graves' hyperthyroidism. The CDR3 nucleotides are TGTGCCAGCAGCTTAGTGGGGGCAGGAAATGGCTACACCTTC. It codes for CASSLVGAGNGYTF.